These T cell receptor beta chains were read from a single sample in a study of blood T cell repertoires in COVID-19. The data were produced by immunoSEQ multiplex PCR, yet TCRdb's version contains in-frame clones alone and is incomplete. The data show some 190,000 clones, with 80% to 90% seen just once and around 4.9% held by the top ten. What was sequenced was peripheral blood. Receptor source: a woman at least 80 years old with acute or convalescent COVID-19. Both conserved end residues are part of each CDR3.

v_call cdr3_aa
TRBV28 CASGTVGPWQYF
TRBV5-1 CASSLAGRTAAVNEKLFF
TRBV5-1 CASSLEAGAYNEQFF
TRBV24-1 CATSDSTRAPGTQYF
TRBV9 CASSEGLPQANYGYTF
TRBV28 CASSFSGRVQETQYF
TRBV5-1 CASSLEGARNTEAFF
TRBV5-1 CASSSRGDTQYF
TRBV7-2 CASSERTSGEFNNEQFF
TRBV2 CASEVDLAAGELFF
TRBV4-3 CASSQDLGGYTEAFF
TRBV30 CAWSSVEKLFF
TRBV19 CASSIRDRGTDEQYF
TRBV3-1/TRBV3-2 CASSLRGGETDTQYF
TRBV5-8 CASSWDRGGEKLFF
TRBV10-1 CASSESSQNTEAFF
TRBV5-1 CASRQAGTANTEAFF
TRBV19 CASGGGGVLYEKLFF
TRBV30 CAWTTQGQQPQHF
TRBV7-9 CASSSSGGWGAGELFF
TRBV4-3 CASSRASGSPYEQYF
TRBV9 CASSVGGEGYEQYF
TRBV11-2 CASSLSVGGFYYGYTF
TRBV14 CASSQDLAGGPYNEQFF
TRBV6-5 CASSYSGRPSYEQYF
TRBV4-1 CASSQAADTQYF
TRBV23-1 CASSSGTKNSPLHF
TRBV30 CACHPDRLNEKLFF
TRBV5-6 CASRPRGGGRETQYF
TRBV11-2 CASSLVPSGQLIYEQYF
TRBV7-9 CASSSTDRANGYTF
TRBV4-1 CASSQLRGGLGAEKLFF
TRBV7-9 CASSPGQGTGNTIYF
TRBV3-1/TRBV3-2 CASSRRTSGRSDIQYF
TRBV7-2 CASSLVNREYTDTQYF
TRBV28 CASSFIRDRGLANTGELFF
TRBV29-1 CSVGGQTEAFF
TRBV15 CATSRDLRLGAYEQYF
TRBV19 CASSSGGPTGAQPQHF
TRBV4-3 CASSQGVLVIEGAHGYTF
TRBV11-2 CASSLGTGLTGEQYF